This T cell receptor beta chain is drawn from a study of blood T cell repertoires in COVID-19. Here immunoSEQ multiplex PCR was the method, and the copy in TCRdb shows in-frame clones only, minus some. The sample consists of hundreds of thousands of clones, 70% to 90% of them appearing once. Trimming left V 2 bases short and J 8 bases short, with 15 bases between. CDR3 size: 15 residues. The germline gives CDR1 KGHSH, CDR2 LQKENI. This study enrolled people aged about 18 to 90 from 20 to 25 US geographic areas. This chain connects TRBV18 to TRBJ1-4; D perhaps matches TRBD1 (5 bases). Material: PBMCs or T cells enriched from blood (not recorded which). The TCR originated in a woman aged 25-40 years who had recovered from COVID-19. The CDR3, as DNA: TGTGCCAGCTCACCAAGCTTGCCGGAGGGGGAAAAACTGTTTTTT. This sequence encodes CASSPSLPEGEKLFF.